This T cell receptor beta chain was sequenced for a study of T cells in Graves' hyperthyroidism and ophthalmopathy. CDR3 length equals 16 residues. V shed 5 bases, J shed 0 bases, and the junction held 6 bases outside the gene matches. In germline, CDR1 is SGHVS, CDR2 FQNEAQ. A few counts support this clonotype. The investigators amplified TCR beta CDR3 regions from RNA transcripts. The TCR CDR3 first-round RT-PCR relied on the HTBI primer set. TCRdb re-called the multiplex PCR reads with MiXCR, one entry per CDR3 protein. The sample holds more than 550,000 distinct CDR3 sequences, about 45% seen once.

This receptor was taken from an adult man with Graves' disease, either hyperthyroidism or ophthalmopathy (not recorded which). This chain uses TRBV7-8 with TRBJ1-2, with 10 bases identical to TRBD1. The sequenced sample was peripheral blood or thyroid tissue (not recorded which). CDR3 loop: CASSPGTGEPNYGYTF. The CDR3 DNA reads as TGTGCCAGCAGCCCAGGGACAGGGGAACCTAACTATGGCTACACCTTC.